This is a list of T cell receptor beta chains from one sample in a study of early T cells in non-severe SARS-CoV-2 infection. TCRdb recomputed calls from the 5' RACE reads with MiXCR, one row per CDR3 protein. This table has about 64,000 distinct CDR3 sequences, approximately 10% appearing once. Source: whole blood, taken at baseline. The receptors were sampled from an adult who was a healthcare worker with PCR-confirmed SARS-CoV-2 infection or an uninfected control (not recorded which). The conserved cysteine and the conserved F or W are not part of the CDR3 here. D genes are given only for firm matches.

TRBJ1-1,TRBV27,NA,ASSLFPDGTEAF
TRBJ1-2,TRBV20-1,TRBD1,SARHGQGDGYT
TRBJ2-7,TRBV10-2,NA,ASRTVGLLSGLHYEQY
TRBJ2-1,TRBV18,TRBD1,ASSLRQGAKDEQF
TRBJ2-3,TRBV7-8,TRBD2,ASSLRRGGLSTDTQY
TRBJ1-4,TRBV30,NA,AWSAGIKLF
TRBJ2-3,TRBV7-9,NA,ASSPPGSLTDTQY
TRBJ1-1,TRBV15,NA,ATSQAGAPGAEAF
TRBJ2-5,TRBV25-1,NA,ASSGHRTASGTQY
TRBJ2-2,TRBV11-2,NA,ASSGGNTGELF
TRBJ1-2,TRBV6-2/TRBV6-3,NA,ASTVTGIYGYT
TRBJ2-4,TRBV20-1,NA,SGQGGTAKNIQY
TRBJ1-2,TRBV29-1,NA,SASLGNGYT
TRBJ2-1,TRBV2,NA,ASSVIAAYNEQF
TRBJ2-3,TRBV20-1,NA,SASLERSTDTQY
TRBJ2-3,TRBV7-2,NA,ASSLLGGYPDTQY
TRBJ1-2,TRBV5-4,TRBD1,ASSSPTGLNYGYT
TRBJ2-7,TRBV6-6,TRBD1,ASTKGAGRGHEQY
TRBJ2-7,TRBV19,NA,ASSIDLIGGEQY
TRBJ1-2,TRBV4-2,NA,ASSLVGQSYGYT
TRBJ2-3,TRBV5-6,TRBD2,ASSWIAGGDTQY
TRBJ1-2,TRBV6-5,NA,ASSNQGHGYT
TRBJ1-6,TRBV30,NA,AWSVRQGWSPLH
TRBJ2-5,TRBV7-9,TRBD1,ASAPGQGETQY
TRBJ2-5,TRBV20-1,NA,SAYSGPAQY
TRBJ2-2,TRBV19,NA,ASFQRYPGTGELF
TRBJ2-3,TRBV11-2,NA,ASSREGVATSTDTQY
TRBJ2-3,TRBV7-9,TRBD1,ASSGNHRDRRTDTQY
TRBJ2-7,TRBV7-6,NA,ASSLGAGLIDEQY
TRBJ2-7,TRBV11-2,NA,ASSQPRRLGDEQY
TRBJ1-1,TRBV7-9,TRBD1,ASSRRGAEAF
TRBJ1-1,TRBV30,NA,AWSVKRGANTEAF
TRBJ1-2,TRBV10-1,NA,ASSESYWAGVAGYT
TRBJ2-5,TRBV20-1,TRBD2,SATQRGAWQETQY
TRBJ2-2,TRBV19,NA,ASSRPRVETGELF
TRBJ2-3,TRBV7-2,NA,ASSLSGTDTQY
TRBJ2-7,TRBV24-1,NA,ATSRPGDYYEQY
TRBJ1-6,TRBV20-1,NA,SAASGVSPLH
TRBJ2-5,TRBV18,TRBD2,ASSPPLAGQETQY
TRBJ1-1,TRBV20-1,NA,SADPMGENTEAF
TRBJ2-5,TRBV10-2,TRBD1,ASSAGTGGDWETQY
TRBJ1-5,TRBV6-6,TRBD1,ASSYPGQGASNQPQH
TRBJ2-3,TRBV4-2,TRBD2,ASSSPPGGGPGDTQY
TRBJ1-1,TRBV15,NA,ATSRDLLGEKAF
TRBJ2-5,TRBV6-4,NA,ASSPRGGQETQY
TRBJ2-7,TRBV7-2,NA,ASSLAGDRYEQY
TRBJ2-3,TRBV12-3/TRBV12-4,NA,ASSLYRSGTTDTQY
TRBJ1-1,TRBV4-3,NA,ASSQGDGLRAF
TRBJ2-5,TRBV7-8,NA,ASNLGQEGTQY
TRBJ1-5,TRBV19,NA,ASSIRRTEKNQPQH
TRBJ2-1,TRBV4-3,TRBD1,ASTLTGDPYNEQF
TRBJ1-5,TRBV19,NA,ASSIALPNQPQH
TRBJ2-1,TRBV12-3/TRBV12-4,TRBD2,ASSFDGGGYNEQF
TRBJ1-6,TRBV20-1,TRBD1,SARDRDRVNSPLH
TRBJ2-7,TRBV30,TRBD2,AWSAGLSYEQY
TRBJ1-5,TRBV7-8,NA,ASSRSSRVPDQPQH
TRBJ2-5,TRBV20-1,TRBD2,SARSLGLAGATQY